This paragraph reports one TCR beta chain. This clonotype was counted a few times. The target of this receptor is not known. No much larger clonotype is one base removed from it; base qualities were not supplied. Ficoll-Paque density gradient centrifugation was the method used to isolate PBMCs. CDR1 LNHNV and CDR2 YYDKDF were looked up in the germline V gene (reference sequence). Its CDR3 holds 14 amino acids, cysteine through phenylalanine. Kept here is only the CDR3 DNA, which spans 42 bases and is read in frame from base 1. Between the V and J ends, shortened by 0 bases and 9 bases respectively, the junction contains 12 bases. This sample is drawn from a study of T-cell memory formation after mild COVID-19 (dated by TCRdb to the early 2020s). With regard to the full study: Most TCR sequence clusters were specific to one of the two donors. In two donors, T-cell clones that expanded and contracted after mild COVID-19 were tracked by sequencing TCRalpha and TCRbeta repertoires over time. Two young, previously healthy adult volunteers made up the cohort, one male and one female.

The run used an Illumina NovaSeq 6000. TCRalpha and TCRbeta cDNA libraries were built by 5'RACE with constant-segment primers, adding sample barcodes and unique molecular identifiers. RNA was extracted from every sample with Trizol reagent. Amplification of the libraries took two PCR steps, and the second step added a second sample barcode plus Illumina TruSeq adapters. Libraries were sequenced on an Illumina NovaSeq with 2 x 150 bp paired-end reads. Under the source paper's analysis protocol: Demultiplexing of reads and collapsing into UMI-guided consensus sequences were performed with migec v1.2.7. Using mixcr v2.1.11, the UMI consensuses were aligned to TRA and TRB V and J templates and assembled into clonotypes. Clonotypes were classified as expanded or contracted when called significant by both edgeR and NoisET, with noise models trained on biological replicates. For edgeR calls, a false discovery rate-adjusted p below 0.01 and a log2 fold-change threshold of 1 were applied. As an exploratory analysis of dynamics, max-normalized trajectories of the 1000 most abundant clonotypes were examined by PCA with hierarchical clustering. Separately sequenced CD4+ and CD8+ repertoires were used to assign a CD4 or CD8 phenotype to each responding clone. TCRdb reprocessing: public reads trimmed at Q25 with fastp, clones called with MiXCR, in-frame beta chains kept. Entries are consolidated by CDR3 protein sequence, retaining the most common genes and DNA. The V and J calls follow TCRdb's processing rather than the paper's. For this sample there are about 470,000 distinct CDR3 sequences; 15% to 20% appear just once. The ten largest clones capture around an eighth of the sample.

Here is what the overall study found, with its caveats: The second-wave clones that peaked on day 37 were not confirmed to be SARS-CoV-2 specific. Some responding clones were detected in pre-infection memory, suggesting pre-existing cross-reactive memory T cells joined the SARS-CoV-2 response. The study covered only a couple of mild cases, and larger cohorts including severe cases with pre-infection samples were considered necessary. Clones that contracted from day 15 to 85 showed balanced CD4/CD8 phenotypes, whereas a second wave of clones that expanded from day 15 to 37 leaned towards CD4+. Contracting CD4+ clones were found mainly in CM and EM memory subsets, while CD8+ clones were enriched in EMRA.

The clonotype originates from an adult woman who had mild COVID-19 (a few samples of this study predate the infection). The sample titles of this study are shuffled in the database, so cell type and time point are left out; the donor was told from shared clones. The V gene is TRBV15 and the J gene is TRBJ2-1; the best D guess is TRBD2, with 6 bases matching. Source material: PBMCs or a T cell subset sorted from them (not recorded which). The CDR3 corresponds to CATSRDRGISEQFF. The base sequence is TGTGCCACCAGCAGAGATCGGGGGATCAGTGAGCAGTTCTTC.